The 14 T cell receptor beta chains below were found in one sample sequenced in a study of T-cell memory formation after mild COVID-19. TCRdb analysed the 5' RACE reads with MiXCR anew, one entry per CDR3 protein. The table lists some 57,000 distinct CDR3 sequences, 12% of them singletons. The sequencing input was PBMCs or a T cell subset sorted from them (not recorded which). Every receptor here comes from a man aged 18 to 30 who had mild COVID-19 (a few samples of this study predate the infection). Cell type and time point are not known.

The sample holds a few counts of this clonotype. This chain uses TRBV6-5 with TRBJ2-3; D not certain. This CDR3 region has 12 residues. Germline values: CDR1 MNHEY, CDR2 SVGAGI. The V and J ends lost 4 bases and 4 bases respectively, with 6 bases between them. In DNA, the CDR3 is TGTGCCAGCAGTTCTACGTCAGATACGCAGTATTTT. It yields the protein CASSSTSDTQYF.

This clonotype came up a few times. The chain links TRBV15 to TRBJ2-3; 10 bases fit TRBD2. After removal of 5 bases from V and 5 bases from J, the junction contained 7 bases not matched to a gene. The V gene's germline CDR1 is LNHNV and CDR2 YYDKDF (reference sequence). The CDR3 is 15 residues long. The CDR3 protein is CATSGWTSGLDTQYF. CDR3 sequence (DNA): TGTGCCACCAGCGGATGGACTAGCGGTTTAGATACGCAGTATTTT.

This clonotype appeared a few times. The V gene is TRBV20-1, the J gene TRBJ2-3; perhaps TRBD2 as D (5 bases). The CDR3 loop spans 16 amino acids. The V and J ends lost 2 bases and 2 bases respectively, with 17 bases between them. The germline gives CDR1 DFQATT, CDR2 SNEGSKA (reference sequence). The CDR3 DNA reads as TGCAGTGCTAGAACATTGGGAGACCTGATCACAGATACGCAGTATTTT. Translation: CSARTLGDLITDTQYF.

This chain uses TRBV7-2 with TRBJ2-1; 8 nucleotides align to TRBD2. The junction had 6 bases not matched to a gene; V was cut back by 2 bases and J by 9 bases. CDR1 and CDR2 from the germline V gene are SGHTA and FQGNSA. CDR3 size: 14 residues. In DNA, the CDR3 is TGTGCCAGCAGCTTATATCGGGGGGGAGGTGAGCAGTTCTTC. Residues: CASSLYRGGGEQFF. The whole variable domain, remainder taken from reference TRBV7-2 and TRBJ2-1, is GAGVSQSPSNKVTEKGKDVELRCDPISGHTALYWYRQSLGQGLEFLIYFQGNSAPDKSGLPSDRFSAERTGGSVSTLTIQRTQQEDSAVYLCASSLYRGGGEQFFGPGTRLTVL.

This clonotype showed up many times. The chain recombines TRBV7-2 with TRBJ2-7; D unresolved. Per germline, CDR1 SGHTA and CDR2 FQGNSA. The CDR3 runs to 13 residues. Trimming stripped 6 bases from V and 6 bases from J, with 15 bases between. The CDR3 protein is CASSLGNRREQYF. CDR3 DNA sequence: TGTGCCAGCAGTCTGGGTAATCGGCGCGAGCAGTACTTC.

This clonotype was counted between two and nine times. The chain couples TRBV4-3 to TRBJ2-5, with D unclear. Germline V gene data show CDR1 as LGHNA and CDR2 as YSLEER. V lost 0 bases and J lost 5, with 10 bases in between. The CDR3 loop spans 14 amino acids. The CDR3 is CASSQDRFSETQYF. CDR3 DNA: TGCGCCAGCAGCCAAGATCGGTTTTCCGAGACCCAGTACTTC.

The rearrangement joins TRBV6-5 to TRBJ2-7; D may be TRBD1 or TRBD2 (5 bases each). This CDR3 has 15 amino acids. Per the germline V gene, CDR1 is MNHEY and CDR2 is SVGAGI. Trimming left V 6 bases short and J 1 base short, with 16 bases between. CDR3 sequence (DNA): TGTGCCAGCAGACGAGGGACCTCCGGGTCCTACGAGCAGTACGTC. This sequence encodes CASRRGTSGSYEQYV.

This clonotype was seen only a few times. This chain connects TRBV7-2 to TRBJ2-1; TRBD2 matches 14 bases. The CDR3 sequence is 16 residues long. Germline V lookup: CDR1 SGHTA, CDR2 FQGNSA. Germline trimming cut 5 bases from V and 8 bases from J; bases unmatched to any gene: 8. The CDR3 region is CASSPRLAGGAYEQFF. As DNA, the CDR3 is TGTGCCAGCAGCCCCCGACTAGCGGGGGGGGCGTATGAGCAGTTCTTC.

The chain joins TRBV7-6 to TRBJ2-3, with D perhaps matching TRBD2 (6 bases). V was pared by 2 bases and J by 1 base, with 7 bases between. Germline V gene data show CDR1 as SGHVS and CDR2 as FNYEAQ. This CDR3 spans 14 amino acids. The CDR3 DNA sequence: TGTGCCAGCAGCTTACGGGAGCGCACAGATACGCAGTATTTT. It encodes CASSLRERTDTQYF.

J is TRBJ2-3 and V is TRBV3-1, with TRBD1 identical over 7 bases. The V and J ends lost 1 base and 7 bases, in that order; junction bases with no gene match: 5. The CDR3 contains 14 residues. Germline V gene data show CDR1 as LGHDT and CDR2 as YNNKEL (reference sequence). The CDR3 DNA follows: TGTGCCAGCAGCCAAGGGACAGGCGAGAATACGCAGTATTTT. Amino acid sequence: CASSQGTGENTQYF.

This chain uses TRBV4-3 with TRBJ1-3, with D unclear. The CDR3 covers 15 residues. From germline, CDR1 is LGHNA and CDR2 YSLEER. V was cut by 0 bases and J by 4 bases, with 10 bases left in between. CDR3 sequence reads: CASSQDLDFGNTIYF. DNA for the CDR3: TGCGCCAGCAGCCAAGATCTTGACTTCGGAAACACCATATATTTT.

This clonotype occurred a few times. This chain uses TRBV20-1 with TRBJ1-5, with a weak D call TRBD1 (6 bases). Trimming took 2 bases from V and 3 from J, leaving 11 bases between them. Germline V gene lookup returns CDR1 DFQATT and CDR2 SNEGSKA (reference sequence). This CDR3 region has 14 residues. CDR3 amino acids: CSARPGQYNQPQHF. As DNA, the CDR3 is TGCAGTGCTAGACCTGGACAGTACAATCAGCCCCAGCATTTT.

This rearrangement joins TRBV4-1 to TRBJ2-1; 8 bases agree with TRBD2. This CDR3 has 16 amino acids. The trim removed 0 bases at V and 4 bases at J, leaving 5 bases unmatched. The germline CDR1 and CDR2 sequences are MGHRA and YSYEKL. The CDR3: CASSQDPTSGYNEQFF. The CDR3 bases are TGCGCCAGCAGCCAAGATCCTACTAGCGGTTACAATGAGCAGTTCTTC.

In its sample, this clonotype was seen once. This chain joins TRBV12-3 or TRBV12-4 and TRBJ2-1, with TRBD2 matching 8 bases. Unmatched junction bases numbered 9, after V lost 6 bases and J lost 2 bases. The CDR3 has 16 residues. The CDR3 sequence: CASSPGSGSTYNEQFF. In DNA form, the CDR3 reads TGTGCCAGCAGCCCCGGGAGCGGGAGCACCTACAATGAGCAGTTCTTC.